Listed here are 21 T cell receptor beta chains from one sample, sequenced in a study of T-cell memory formation after mild COVID-19. TCRdb redid the calling of the 5' RACE reads with MiXCR, one entry per CDR3 protein. The sample lists 210,000 or so distinct CDR3 sequences, approximately 16% seen once, with approximately 2.4% in the top ten. Specimen: PBMCs or a T cell subset sorted from them (not recorded which). The receptors here all came from an adult woman who had mild COVID-19 (a few samples of this study predate the infection). Cell type and time point are not known.

This sequence joins TRBV3-1 and TRBJ1-2, with 7 bases fitting TRBD1. V shed 0 bases and J 8 bases; nucleotides not matched to a gene: 6. The germline V gene encodes CDR1 LGHDT and CDR2 YNNKEL (reference sequence). The CDR3 contains 14 residues. The chain's CDR3 is CASSQEGRGLGYTF. CDR3 DNA: TGTGCCAGCAGCCAAGAGGGCAGGGGGTTAGGCTACACCTTC.

The V call is TRBV29-1, the J call TRBJ2-5; D unresolved. CDR1 is SQVTM, CDR2 ANQGSEA, per germline. The V end was cut by 5 bases, the J end by 3 bases, with 7 bases between. There are 11 residues in the CDR3. CDR3 sequence reads: CSVSREETQYF. For the CDR3, the DNA is TGCAGCGTTAGTCGGGAAGAGACCCAGTACTTC.

V gene TRBV7-6 combines with J gene TRBJ1-5; possible D gene TRBD1, 5 bases. Germline CDR1 and CDR2: SGHVS and FNYEAQ. The CDR3 extends over 13 amino acids. V lost 2 bases and J 7 bases, leaving 9 bases between the germline ends. The CDR3 is CASSLQGTQPQHF. The CDR3 DNA reads as TGTGCCAGCAGCTTACAGGGTACGCAGCCCCAGCATTTT.

This clonotype was detected only a few times. CDR3: CASSPGLASSDTQYF. CDR3 in DNA: TGCGCCAGCAGTCCGGGACTAGCGTCCTCAGATACGCAGTATTTT. The V call is TRBV5-1, the J call TRBJ2-3; TRBD2 agrees at 10 bases. This CDR3 region has 15 residues. The V gene end was trimmed by 5 bases and the J gene end by 4 bases; junction bases not matched to a gene: 7. Germline V CDR1 and CDR2: SGHRS, YFSETQ. The complete variable domain, with remaining parts taken from reference TRBV5-1 and TRBJ2-3, reads KAGVTQTPRYLIKTRGQQVTLSCSPISGHRSVSWYQQTPGQGLQFLFEYFSETQRNKGNFPGRFSGRQFSNSRSEMNVSTLELGDSALYLCASSPGLASSDTQYFGPGTRLTVL.

This clonotype was observed many times. The V and J genes are TRBV4-1 and TRBJ1-6; 10 bases fit TRBD1. The CDR3 loop spans 15 amino acids. The junction had 7 bases not matched to a gene; V was cut back by 4 bases and J by 10 bases. Looked up from germline, CDR1 is MGHRA and CDR2 is YSYEKL. The CDR3 DNA sequence: TGCGCCAGCAGCCGCCAGGACAGGGGGGAATCACCCCTCCACTTT. It specifies CASSRQDRGESPLHF.

The V gene is TRBV29-1, the J gene TRBJ2-2; D might be TRBD2 (5 bases). There are 13 residues in the CDR3. V was clipped by 5 bases and J by 1 base, with 8 bases between them. Germline V gene lookup returns CDR1 SQVTM and CDR2 ANQGSEA. CDR3 protein: CSVRRGNTGELFF. The CDR3 DNA reads TGCAGCGTTAGACGGGGGAACACCGGGGAGCTGTTTTTT.

This clonotype was counted ten times or more. The chain uses TRBV20-1 and TRBJ2-5; D gene uncertain. CDR3 length: 11 residues. Looked up from germline, CDR1 is DFQATT and CDR2 is SNEGSKA (reference sequence). The V end was cut by 3 bases, the J end by 1 base, with 3 bases between. DNA of the CDR3: TGCAGTGCTAGCGGCCAAGAGACCCAGTACTTC. Protein sequence: CSASGQETQYF.

This chain links TRBV12-3 or TRBV12-4 with TRBJ2-7; 11 bases align to TRBD1. V trimming: 5 bases; J trimming: 4 bases; junction bases outside the gene matches: 7. The CDR3 length is 15 residues. CDR3 region: CASSDPGQGVYEQYF. DNA for the CDR3: TGTGCCAGCAGTGATCCGGGACAGGGGGTATACGAGCAGTACTTC.

This clonotype was seen a few times. J is TRBJ2-1 and V is TRBV18, with 9 bases matching TRBD2. The CDR3 runs to 16 residues. V shed 3 bases, J shed 10 bases, and the junction held 13 bases outside the gene matches. Germline CDR1 KGHSH, CDR2 LQKENI. CDR3 bases: TGTGCCAGCTCACCCCTTGCTAGCGGGGCGTCCGGGGAGCAGTTCTTC. As protein: CASSPLASGASGEQFF.

The chain couples TRBV5-1 to TRBJ1-2; D perhaps matches TRBD1 (6 bases). The CDR3 extends over 13 amino acids. Trimming removed 4 bases at V and 4 bases at J, with 11 bases between. Germline assignment: CDR1 SGHRS and CDR2 YFSETQ. As DNA, the CDR3 is TGCGCCAGCAGCCCGGACAGAATCTATGGCTACACCTTC. This encodes CASSPDRIYGYTF. Drawing the rest from reference TRBV5-1 and TRBJ1-2, the complete variable domain is KAGVTQTPRYLIKTRGQQVTLSCSPISGHRSVSWYQQTPGQGLQFLFEYFSETQRNKGNFPGRFSGRQFSNSRSEMNVSTLELGDSALYLCASSPDRIYGYTFGSGTRLTVV.

This clonotype was seen a few times. The chain carries TRBV20-1 and TRBJ2-5; possible D gene TRBD1, 5 bases. The CDR3 covers 14 residues. V lost 1 base and J lost 5, with 14 bases in between. The germline V gene has CDR1 DFQATT and CDR2 SNEGSKA (reference sequence). CDR3 coding DNA: TGCAGTGCTAGAGCAGGGATTATGGGGGAGACCCAGTACTTC. Its protein product is CSARAGIMGETQYF.

The chain links TRBV12-3 or TRBV12-4 to TRBJ1-5; D remains ambiguous. Trimming shortened V by 6 bases and J by 5 bases, and 17 bases separated the two germline ends. This CDR3 is built from 15 residues. The CDR3 protein is CASSPGEWYDQPQHF. As DNA, the CDR3 is TGTGCCAGCAGCCCCGGGGAGTGGTACGATCAGCCCCAGCATTTT.

This clonotype has ten or more counts. This chain connects TRBV2 to TRBJ2-1; D is ambiguous. In germline, CDR1 is SNHLY, CDR2 FYNNEI. The V end lost 4 bases, the J end lost 5 bases, and 9 bases lay between the germline ends. The CDR3 consists of 13 residues. CDR3 in amino acids: CASSGYFDNEQFF. CDR3 sequence (DNA): TGTGCCAGCAGTGGGTACTTCGACAATGAGCAGTTCTTC.

This clonotype was counted only a few times. V is TRBV29-1 and J is TRBJ2-1; D is tentatively TRBD1 or TRBD2 (5 bases each). The CDR3 is 15 residues long. The germline V gene encodes CDR1 SQVTM and CDR2 ANQGSEA. The V gene lost 1 base and the J gene lost 4 bases, with 14 bases spanning the gap. The CDR3 DNA reads TGCAGCGTTGAAGGCGAGGGGAAGTTATACAATGAGCAGTTCTTC. It encodes CSVEGEGKLYNEQFF.

This clonotype appeared a few times. The J gene is TRBJ1-1, the V gene TRBV7-2; D may be TRBD1 (6 bases). CDR1 and CDR2 (germline): SGHTA, FQGNSA. Trimming stripped 3 bases from V and 2 bases from J, with 10 bases between. CDR3 length equals 14 residues. Here the CDR3 DNA reads TGTGCCAGCAGCTTGGACAGAATAAACACTGAAGCTTTCTTT. It encodes CASSLDRINTEAFF.

The chain recombines TRBV12-3 or TRBV12-4 with TRBJ2-3; the D gene is possibly TRBD2 (5 bases). The V gene lost 3 bases and the J gene lost 3 bases, with 10 bases spanning the gap. There are 14 residues in the CDR3. CDR3 DNA: TGTGCCAGCAGTTTGCGGGCAGAAACAGATACGCAGTATTTT. This encodes CASSLRAETDTQYF.

The chain carries TRBV2 and TRBJ2-7; possible D gene TRBD1, 5 bases. CDR1 and CDR2 (germline): SNHLY, FYNNEI. The V end lost 7 bases, the J end lost 3 bases, and 13 bases lay between the germline ends. The CDR3 has 13 residues. The CDR3, as DNA: TGTGCCAGCACCGCTCGCAGGGACTACGAGCAGTACTTC. Amino acid sequence: CASTARRDYEQYF.

Ten or more counts support this clonotype. The rearrangement links TRBV12-3 or TRBV12-4 to TRBJ1-5, with TRBD1 as a possible D gene (5 bases). The CDR3 length is 15 residues. Trimming left V 8 bases short and J 4 bases short, with 18 bases between. The CDR3 DNA follows: TGTGCCAGCCAGTCCAGGGAGGGGATGAATCAGCCCCAGCATTTT. Its protein product is CASQSREGMNQPQHF.

This chain connects TRBV10-3 to TRBJ1-1; 7 bases match TRBD1. There are 16 residues in the CDR3. J gave up 2 bases and V 4 bases, and 10 bases lay outside the gene matches. From germline, CDR1 is ENHRY and CDR2 SYGVKD. For the CDR3, the DNA is TGTGCCATCAGTGCAGCGGGGACAGCCGTTAACACTGAAGCTTTCTTT. Its protein product is CAISAAGTAVNTEAFF.

This clonotype has only a few counts. The rearrangement uses TRBV29-1 and TRBJ1-2; D may be TRBD1 (5 bases). Germline loops: CDR1 SQVTM, CDR2 ANQGSEA. Trimming cost V 7 bases and J 7 bases, with 16 bases left between them. The CDR3 length is 12 residues. The CDR3 bases are TGCAGCGCGGTGGAGGGGTTAAGTGGCTACACCTTC. Its translation: CSAVEGLSGYTF. Variable domain in full (rest from reference TRBV29-1 and TRBJ1-2): SAVISQKPSRDICQRGTSLTIQCQVDSQVTMMFWYRQQPGQSLTLIATANQGSEATYESGFVIDKFPISRPNLTFSTLTVSNMSPEDSSIYLCSAVEGLSGYTFGSGTRLTVV.

The chain combines TRBV27 with TRBJ1-2; D unclear. Trimming took 5 bases from V and 10 from J, leaving 26 bases between them. The CDR3 totals 16 residues. CDR1 is MNHEY and CDR2 is SMNVEV in the germline V gene (reference sequence). The CDR3 protein is CASSPSTAHGPSVYTF. The DNA for the CDR3 is TGTGCCAGCAGTCCTTCCACGGCGCACGGACCGAGTGTCTACACCTTC.